A single sample is the source of the 29 T cell receptor beta chains below, sequenced in a study of blood T cell repertoires in COVID-19. TCRdb's copy holds only in-frame clones and misses some; the assay was immunoSEQ multiplex PCR. The sample lists about 270,000 clones; more than 70% were seen once. Sequencing used peripheral blood. These receptors all stem from a woman under 30 with acute or convalescent COVID-19.

This chain links TRBV7-9 with TRBJ2-5; D unclear. The CDR3 loop spans 11 amino acids. The ends were cut back, 5 bases at V and 2 bases at J, with 3 bases in the middle. Germline V gene sequence: CDR1 SEHNR, CDR2 FQNEAQ (reference sequence). CDR3 coding DNA: TGTGCCAGCAGCCTGCAAGAGACCCAGTACTTC. Translation: CASSLQETQYF.

This clone was counted between two and nine times. This sequence joins TRBV19 and TRBJ2-7, with a tentative D call TRBD1 (5 bases). V lost 4 bases and J 3 bases, leaving 13 bases between the germline ends. The CDR3 extends over 14 amino acids. The V gene's germline CDR1 is LNHDA and CDR2 SQIVND (reference sequence). CDR3: CASSKVDSLYEQYF. In DNA, the CDR3 is TGTGCCAGTAGTAAGGTTGACAGCCTCTACGAGCAGTACTTC.

This chain connects TRBV5-1 to TRBJ2-3, with 12 bases that match TRBD1. V dropped 3 bases and J dropped 6; count of bases not matched to a gene: 5. This CDR3 has 15 amino acids. From germline, CDR1 is SGHRS and CDR2 YFSETQ. The CDR3 nucleotides read TGCGCCAGCAGCTGGAGGGACAGGGGGCTGGATACGCAGTATTTT. Residues: CASSWRDRGLDTQYF. Complete variable domain (other parts from reference TRBV5-1 and TRBJ2-3): KAGVTQTPRYLIKTRGQQVTLSCSPISGHRSVSWYQQTPGQGLQFLFEYFSETQRNKGNFPGRFSGRQFSNSRSEMNVSTLELGDSALYLCASSWRDRGLDTQYFGPGTRLTVL.

This sequence joins TRBV6-5 and TRBJ2-1; D may be TRBD1 (5 bases). The CDR3 has 14 amino acids. CDR1 and CDR2 (germline): MNHEY, SVGAGI. Trimming stripped 6 bases from V and 6 bases from J, with 15 bases between. In DNA, the CDR3 is TGTGCCAGCAGGCTAGGGCGTCAGGGCAATGAGCAGTTCTTC. Its translation: CASRLGRQGNEQFF.

This sequence joins TRBV4-3 and TRBJ1-4, with 7 bases fitting TRBD1. Trimming cost V 0 bases and J 1 base; bases outside gene matches: 8. CDR1 and CDR2 (germline): LGHNA, YSLEER. The CDR3 spans 18 residues. In DNA form, the CDR3 reads TGCGCCAGCAGCCAAGATGGGAGGCAGGGGGGAACTAATGAAAAACTGTTTTTT. It is translated as CASSQDGRQGGTNEKLFF.

CDR3 residues: CASSAGQLNTEAFF. The CDR3, as DNA: TGTGCCAGCAGCGCTGGACAGTTGAACACTGAAGCTTTCTTT. The V call is TRBV7-9, the J call TRBJ1-1, with D perhaps matching TRBD1 (6 bases). The V gene lost 5 bases and the J gene lost 0 bases, with 10 bases spanning the gap. This CDR3 comprises 14 residues. Germline V gives CDR1 SEHNR, CDR2 FQNEAQ (reference sequence).

This clone has a single count. Other DNA sequences in this sample translate to the same CDR3. The rearrangement links TRBV5-1 to TRBJ2-2; D unresolved. This CDR3 is built from 12 residues. Trimming stripped 2 bases from V and 4 bases from J, with 3 bases between. Per the germline V gene, CDR1 is SGHRS and CDR2 is YFSETQ. The CDR3, as DNA: TGCGCCAGCAGCTTCTCCACCGGGGAGCTGTTTTTT. Its protein product is CASSFSTGELFF.

The chain employs TRBV4-1 and TRBJ2-1, with no clear D. Trimming took off 1 base at V and 4 bases at J, with 5 bases between the two ends. CDR3 length equals 13 residues. The germline V gene has CDR1 MGHRA and CDR2 YSYEKL. The CDR3: CASSQGQYNEQFF. DNA of the CDR3: TGCGCCAGCAGCCAAGGGCAGTACAATGAGCAGTTCTTC.

This clone was picked up a small number of times. V is TRBV7-8 and J is TRBJ2-1; 10 bases are shared with TRBD2. Looked up from germline, CDR1 is SGHVS and CDR2 is FQNEAQ. V trimming: 0 bases; J trimming: 4 bases; junction bases outside the gene matches: 3. The CDR3 runs 16 residues. CDR3 protein: CASSLATSGFYNEQFF. As DNA, the CDR3 is TGTGCCAGCAGCTTAGCGACTAGCGGGTTTTACAATGAGCAGTTCTTC.

This sequence joins TRBV18 and TRBJ2-1, with TRBD2 identical over 7 bases. The trim removed 6 bases at V and 7 bases at J, leaving 6 bases unmatched. CDR3 length: 13 amino acids. From germline, CDR1 is KGHSH and CDR2 LQKENI. CDR3 in amino acids: CASSAGVGNEQFF. CDR3 coding DNA: TGTGCCAGCTCGGCGGGAGTGGGAAATGAGCAGTTCTTC.

The chain uses TRBV29-1 and TRBJ2-5, with 7 bases fitting TRBD2. The CDR3 is 12 amino acids. V gave up 7 bases and J gave up 5 bases; unmatched junction bases: 7. Germline-derived CDR1 and CDR2 are SQVTM and ANQGSEA. DNA for the CDR3: TGCAGCGCTCGGGGAGCGGGGGAGACCCAGTACTTC. Translation: CSARGAGETQYF.

This clone was seen a handful of times. The chain carries TRBV28 and TRBJ1-1; TRBD1 might be the D (6 bases). V lost 5 bases to trimming and J lost 1 base, with 14 bases between them. The CDR3 length is 15 residues. The germline gives CDR1 MDHEN, CDR2 SYDVKM. Here the CDR3 DNA reads TGTGCCAGCAGTGCCCCAGGGACACAGAACACTGAAGCTTTCTTT. This translates into CASSAPGTQNTEAFF.

The chain combines TRBV30 with TRBJ1-1; the D gene is possibly TRBD1 (6 bases). Germline loops: CDR1 GTSNPN, CDR2 SVGIG (reference sequence). The V and J ends lost 4 bases and 1 base respectively, with 10 bases between them. The CDR3 extends over 13 amino acids. The CDR3 here is CAWNPGQNTEAFF. The CDR3 DNA is TGTGCCTGGAACCCGGGACAGAACACTGAAGCTTTCTTT.

The genes are TRBV6-5 and TRBJ1-3; TRBD1 is a possible D gene (6 bases). The V end lost 6 bases, the J end lost 4 bases, and 13 bases lay between the germline ends. The CDR3 has 14 residues. The germline V gene has CDR1 MNHEY and CDR2 SVGAGI. CDR3 sequence (DNA): TGTGCCAGCAGCACAGGGATCAGGGGAAACACCATATATTTT. This codes for CASSTGIRGNTIYF.

This clone was picked up a small number of times. The chain employs TRBV28 and TRBJ2-1; 10 bases align to TRBD2. This CDR3 comprises 15 residues. V shed 5 bases, J shed 4 bases, and the junction held 5 bases outside the gene matches. Germline values: CDR1 MDHEN, CDR2 SYDVKM. The DNA for the CDR3 is TGTGCCAGCAGTCCCGGGACTAGCGTATACAATGAGCAGTTCTTC. Its translation: CASSPGTSVYNEQFF. The full variable domain, rest sourced from reference TRBV28 and TRBJ2-1, is DVKVTQSSRYLVKRTGEKVFLECVQDMDHENMFWYRQDPGLGLRLIYFSYDVKMKEKGDIPEGYSVSREKKERFSLILESASTNQTSMYLCASSPGTSVYNEQFFGPGTRLTVL.

This chain joins TRBV27 and TRBJ2-6, with no clear D. Germline loops: CDR1 MNHEY, CDR2 SMNVEV (reference sequence). The CDR3 has 20 amino acids. Trimming removed 3 bases at V and 4 bases at J, with 25 bases between. CDR3 sequence reads: CASSFASPRRLHPGANVLTF. CDR3 in DNA: TGTGCCAGCAGTTTTGCCTCCCCCCGACGACTGCATCCGGGGGCCAACGTCCTGACTTTC.

This chain connects TRBV5-1 to TRBJ2-3; 9 bases map to TRBD2. V was clipped by 3 bases and J by 0 bases; unmatched bases: 8. Germline V gene lookup returns CDR1 SGHRS and CDR2 YFSETQ. The CDR3 consists of 17 residues. The CDR3 protein is CASSSSIAGASTDTQYF. Here the CDR3 DNA reads TGCGCCAGCAGCTCCTCTATAGCGGGGGCCAGCACAGATACGCAGTATTTT.

V is TRBV2 and J is TRBJ2-7; perhaps TRBD1 as D (5 bases). CDR1 and CDR2 from the germline V gene are SNHLY and FYNNEI. Deletions cut 2 bases from V and 5 bases from J, with 13 bases between. The CDR3 consists of 14 residues. In DNA, the CDR3 is TGTGCCAGCAGTGAAAGCAGGGTTGATCACGAGCAGTACTTC. It specifies CASSESRVDHEQYF.

The chain is built from TRBV28 and TRBJ2-7; 9 bases match TRBD1. Germline V gene data show CDR1 as MDHEN and CDR2 as SYDVKM. Trimming at V came to 6 bases and at J to 7 bases, leaving 10 bases not matched to a gene. The length of the CDR3 is 14 residues. CDR3 in DNA: TGTGCCAGCAGCTCCCCCGGGACAGGGTGGGAGCAGTACTTC. Protein: CASSSPGTGWEQYF.

The chain recombines TRBV27 with TRBJ2-5; D call uncertain. The V end lost 2 bases, the J end lost 0 bases, and 10 bases lay between the germline ends. The CDR3 has 15 amino acids. Germline-derived CDR1 and CDR2 are MNHEY and SMNVEV (reference sequence). This chain's CDR3 is CASSLGYGYQETQYF. CDR3 bases: TGTGCCAGCAGTTTAGGGTACGGGTACCAAGAGACCCAGTACTTC.

The CDR3 sequence: CASSEWVAGIQETQYF. CDR3 bases: TGTGCCAGCAGTGAATGGGTAGCGGGGATCCAAGAGACCCAGTACTTC. V and J are TRBV25-1 and TRBJ2-5, with TRBD2 identical over 8 bases. The germline V gene has CDR1 MGHDK and CDR2 SYGVNS. The CDR3 covers 16 residues. J was trimmed by 1 base and V by 1 base; bases with no gene match: 5.

This clone was detected once. The chain uses TRBV27 and TRBJ2-1; TRBD1 might be the D (6 bases). The germline V and J ends were trimmed by 5 bases and 2 bases, with 13 bases remaining between them. The CDR3 contains 15 residues. Germline CDR1 MNHEY, CDR2 SMNVEV (reference sequence). The chain's CDR3 is CASSPTGGTYNEQFF. CDR3 nucleotides: TGTGCCAGCAGTCCGACAGGTGGGACCTACAATGAGCAGTTCTTC.

The chain uses TRBV5-5 and TRBJ1-3, with TRBD1 matching over 8 bases. The CDR3 has 20 amino acids. V shed 2 bases and J 0 bases; nucleotides not matched to a gene: 16. Germline V lookup: CDR1 SGHKS, CDR2 YYEKEE (reference sequence). CDR3 residues: CASSLRGQGIEWLSGNTIYF. The CDR3 region has the DNA TGTGCCAGCAGCTTACGTGGACAGGGCATTGAGTGGCTCTCTGGAAACACCATATATTTT.

This chain connects TRBV4-1 to TRBJ2-1; TRBD1 is a possible D gene (6 bases). CDR3 size: 12 residues. Germline CDR1 and CDR2: MGHRA and YSYEKL. Trimming cost V 1 base and J 10 bases, with 8 bases left between them. This CDR3 is CASSQAGTEQFF. The CDR3 coding sequence is TGCGCCAGCAGCCAAGCCGGGACAGAGCAGTTCTTC.

CDR3 amino acids: CASSKVSNRETQYF. For the CDR3, the DNA is TGTGCCAGCAGCAAAGTTAGCAACCGGGAGACCCAGTACTTC. The J gene is TRBJ2-5, the V gene TRBV21-1; the table's TRBD2 call for D was not verified on the DNA. TRBV21-1 is annotated as a pseudogene. This CDR3 is 14 amino acids long.

The sample holds a few counts of this clone. The genes are TRBV19 and TRBJ1-1; 7 bases are shared with TRBD1. The CDR3 loop spans 13 amino acids. Germline V lookup: CDR1 LNHDA, CDR2 SQIVND (reference sequence). V shed 4 bases and J 11 bases; nucleotides not matched to a gene: 10. CDR3 amino acids: CASSRNRGLGAFF. CDR3 sequence (DNA): TGTGCCAGTAGTAGGAACAGGGGCCTGGGGGCTTTCTTT.

J is TRBJ2-5 and V is TRBV6-2 or TRBV6-3, with 14 bases identical to TRBD2. Germline-derived CDR1 and CDR2 are MNHEY and SVGEGT. V was clipped by 5 bases and J by 4 bases; unmatched bases: 12. The CDR3 is 18 amino acids. The CDR3 DNA sequence: TGTGCCAGCAGTGGGGGGACTAGCGGGAGTTCAGTTCCAGAGACCCAGTACTTC. The encoded protein is CASSGGTSGSSVPETQYF.

This clone occurred once. The chain uses TRBV19 and TRBJ1-1, with D possibly TRBD1 on 5 matching bases. From germline, CDR1 is LNHDA and CDR2 SQIVND (reference sequence). V dropped 8 bases and J dropped 0 bases, with 13 bases sitting between them. CDR3 size: 14 residues. In DNA, the CDR3 is TGTGCCAGTGGGTCAATGGGGCTGAACACTGAAGCTTTCTTT. Translated: CASGSMGLNTEAFF.

The chain combines TRBV3-1 (or the pseudogene TRBV3-2) with TRBJ2-7; no reliable D call. Trimming removed 0 bases at V and 4 bases at J, with 13 bases between. CDR3 length equals 15 residues. In germline, CDR1 is LGHDT, CDR2 YNNKEL (reference sequence). CDR3 DNA sequence: TGTGCCAGCAGCCAAGATCCCAGCGCGCGATACGAGCAGTACTTC. Amino acid sequence: CASSQDPSARYEQYF.